The rows below give T cell receptor beta chains drawn from one sample of a study of cytomegalovirus exposure and HLA in healthy donors. Repertoires were generated with immunoSEQ multiplex PCR, while TCRdb's copy carries only in-frame clones and drops some. Of around 140,000 clones in the sample, 77% were seen once. Material: PBMCs. The receptors shown here come from a woman between 35 and 50 years old in good health and CMV-seronegative. Both conserved end residues are part of each CDR3.

v_gene: TRBV5-1; CDR3aa: CASSLGQVTYNEQFF
v_gene: TRBV6-5; CDR3aa: CASRPGTGIHEQYF
v_gene: TRBV14; CDR3aa: CASSQGTGGFYEQYF
v_gene: TRBV5-1; CDR3aa: CASSIEQAGETQYF
v_gene: TRBV27; CDR3aa: CASSSRTSGGSYEQYF
v_gene: TRBV7-2; CDR3aa: CASSLERVNEAFF
v_gene: TRBV5-6; CDR3aa: CASRKMDRNYGYTF
v_gene: TRBV14; CDR3aa: CASSQDMGQLPAGNTIYF
v_gene: TRBV5-1; CDR3aa: CASSLAAVQYF
v_gene: TRBV30; CDR3aa: CAWSVPPGNGGSSFYGYTF
v_gene: TRBV5-1; CDR3aa: CASSLAGTVSYEQYF
v_gene: TRBV19; CDR3aa: CASRQVGDQPQHF
v_gene: TRBV5-1; CDR3aa: CASSPRTGSGEQYF
v_gene: TRBV19; CDR3aa: CASRKDRAGEQYF
v_gene: TRBV2; CDR3aa: CASRLSNQPQHF
v_gene: TRBV5-4; CDR3aa: CASSLGGEREAFF